The sample holds one count of the clone carrying this TCR beta chain. Its target is unknown. The length of the CDR3 is 16 residues. CDR1 is MDHEN and CDR2 is SYDVKM in the germline V gene. V lost 3 bases, J lost 0 bases, and 12 bases lay in between. This sample was taken from a study of cytomegalovirus exposure and HLA in healthy donors. Study in general: The 666 first-cohort repertoires shared a platform with the 130 or so validation repertoires, as reported in a later analysis. Notes on the study in general: Altogether, about 160 TCR beta chains were recorded as cytomegalovirus-associated. A classifier reportedly called cytomegalovirus status with high sensitivity and specificity.

An approximately 120-subject validation cohort, separate from the approximately 610-subject first cohort, supplied the donors. Sequenced by immunoSEQ multiplex PCR; TCRdb stores in-frame clones only, minus some. The sample has approximately 120,000 clones; 85% to 90% are singletons. This receptor was obtained from a woman under 30 in good health and CMV-seronegative. The chain joins TRBV28 to TRBJ2-1; no clear D gene. What was sequenced was PBMCs. The CDR3 DNA follows: TGTGCCAGCAGTTTGTTTTTGCGGAGCTCCTACAATGAGCAGTTCTTC. It codes for CASSLFLRSSYNEQFF.